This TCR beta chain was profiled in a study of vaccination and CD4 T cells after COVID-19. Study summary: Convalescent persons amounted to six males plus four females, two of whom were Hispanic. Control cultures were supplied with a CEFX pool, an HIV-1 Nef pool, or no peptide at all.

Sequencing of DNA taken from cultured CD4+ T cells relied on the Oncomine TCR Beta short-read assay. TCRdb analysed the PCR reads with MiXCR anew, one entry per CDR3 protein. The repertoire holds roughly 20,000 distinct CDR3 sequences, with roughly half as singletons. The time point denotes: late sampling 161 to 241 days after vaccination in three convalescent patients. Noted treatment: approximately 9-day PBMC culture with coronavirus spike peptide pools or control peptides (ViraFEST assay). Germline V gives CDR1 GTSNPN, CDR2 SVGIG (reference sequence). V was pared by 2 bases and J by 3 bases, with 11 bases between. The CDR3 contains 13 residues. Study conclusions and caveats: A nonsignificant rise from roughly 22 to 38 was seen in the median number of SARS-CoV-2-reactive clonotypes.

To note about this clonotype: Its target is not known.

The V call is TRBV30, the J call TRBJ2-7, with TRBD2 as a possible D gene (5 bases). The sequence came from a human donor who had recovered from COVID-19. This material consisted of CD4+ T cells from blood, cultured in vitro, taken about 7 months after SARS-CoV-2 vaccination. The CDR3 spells CAWSSTNLYEQYF. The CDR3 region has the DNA TGTGCCTGGAGTTCGACTAACCTCTACGAGCAGTACTTC. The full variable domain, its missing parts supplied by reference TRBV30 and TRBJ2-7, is SQTIHQWPATLVQPVGSPLSLECTVEGTSNPNLYWYRQAAGRGLQLLFYSVGIGQISSEVPQNLSASRPQDRQFILSSKKLLLSDSGFYLCAWSSTNLYEQYFGPGTRLTVT.